Following are 14 T cell receptor beta chains from one sample sequenced in a study of T-cell reconstitution after alpha-beta-depleted transplantation in children. A library of TCRbeta sequences, prepared with unique molecular identifiers, was generated. TCRdb processed the PCR reads anew with MiXCR; each CDR3 protein has one entry. The repertoire holds just under 350,000 distinct CDR3 sequences, 15% to 20% seen once, with roughly 40% in the top ten. Sequencing was performed on PBMCs, mostly from graft donor cells, taken 360 days after TCRalphabeta/CD19-depleted stem cell transplant. All receptors derive from a male patient under 10 years old who had a stem cell transplant for acute lymphoblastic leukemia, so the T cells may come from the graft donor.

This clonotype was found many times. V is TRBV28 and J is TRBJ2-1; 16 bases fit TRBD2. The CDR3 loop spans 17 amino acids. Germline CDR1 reads MDHEN; CDR2 reads SYDVKM. The J segment lost 4 bases and the V segment lost 3 bases, leaving 3 bases of the junction unmatched. CDR3 bases: TGTGCCAGCAGTTTCGCGGGACTAGCGGGAGGGTACAATGAGCAGTTCTTC. The encoded protein is CASSFAGLAGGYNEQFF. Full variable domain (outside the CDR3, taken from reference TRBV28 and TRBJ2-1): DVKVTQSSRYLVKRTGEKVFLECVQDMDHENMFWYRQDPGLGLRLIYFSYDVKMKEKGDIPEGYSVSREKKERFSLILESASTNQTSMYLCASSFAGLAGGYNEQFFGPGTRLTVL.

The chain carries TRBV7-8 and TRBJ2-5; D is ambiguous. The germline CDR1 and CDR2 sequences are SGHVS and FQNEAQ. V shed 1 base and J shed 5 bases, with 11 bases lying between them. This CDR3 comprises 14 residues. The CDR3 reads CASSLGPPLETQYF. CDR3 coding DNA: TGTGCCAGCAGCTTAGGACCCCCATTGGAGACCCAGTACTTC.

V and J are TRBV12-3 or TRBV12-4 and TRBJ2-5; unclear D gene. Trimming cost V 3 bases and J 3 bases, with 11 bases left between them. The CDR3 spans 14 residues. In DNA, the CDR3 is TGTGCCAGCAGTTTTACGGGCCAGGAAGAGACCCAGTACTTC. It encodes CASSFTGQEETQYF.

The chain has TRBV10-3 and TRBJ2-1; TRBD2 matches 8 bases. CDR3 length equals 14 residues. Germline assignment: CDR1 ENHRY and CDR2 SYGVKD. Germline trimming cut 3 bases from V and 7 bases from J; bases unmatched to any gene: 5. CDR3 coding DNA: TGTGCCATCAGTGAAGGGACTAGGTGGAATGAGCAGTTCTTC. This encodes CAISEGTRWNEQFF.

The sample holds a few counts of this clonotype. The chain recombines TRBV27 with TRBJ2-7; TRBD2 matches at 8 bases. The trim removed 7 bases at V and 6 bases at J, leaving 23 bases unmatched. The CDR3 loop spans 18 amino acids. Germline V gives CDR1 MNHEY, CDR2 SMNVEV (reference sequence). CDR3: CASKGETSAGYAVGEQYF. The CDR3 DNA reads TGTGCCAGCAAGGGGGAGACTAGCGCGGGATATGCTGTTGGCGAGCAGTACTTC.

This clonotype was recorded at least ten times. CDR3 coding DNA: TGTGCCAGCAGTATGGGACAGTGGCAGCCCCAGCATTTT. Protein: CASSMGQWQPQHF. The chain joins TRBV28 to TRBJ1-5; 7 positions agree with TRBD1. Losses at the gene ends were 5 bases for V and 7 bases for J; bases not matched to a gene: 5. The V gene's germline CDR1 is MDHEN and CDR2 SYDVKM. This CDR3 has 13 amino acids.

The rearrangement links TRBV20-1 to TRBJ2-2; tentative D call: TRBD2 (6 bases). Germline V gene lookup returns CDR1 DFQATT and CDR2 SNEGSKA (reference sequence). The germline V and J ends were trimmed by 5 bases and 2 bases, with 12 bases remaining between them. The CDR3 is 14 amino acids. For the CDR3, the DNA is TGCAGTGCTTGGGGCGGGACTAACACCGGGGAGCTGTTTTTT. Translated, it gives CSAWGGTNTGELFF.

This clonotype has more than one count but fewer than ten. The chain recombines TRBV5-1 with TRBJ2-3, with D perhaps TRBD2 (5 bases). Germline V gives CDR1 SGHRS, CDR2 YFSETQ. V shed 4 bases and J shed 6 bases, with 21 bases lying between them. The CDR3 has 16 residues. The CDR3 reads CASSRQSVVSGDTQYF. Written as DNA, the CDR3 is TGCGCCAGCAGCCGTCAATCCGTTGTGTCGGGGGATACGCAGTATTTT.

The rearrangement links TRBV30 to TRBJ2-3; D gene ambiguous. The CDR3 contains 11 residues. V gave up 4 bases and J gave up 5 bases, with 7 bases separating them. Germline-derived CDR1 and CDR2 are GTSNPN and SVGIG (reference sequence). The CDR3 coding sequence is TGTGCCTGGACGGAATTAGATACGCAGTATTTT. Protein sequence: CAWTELDTQYF.

Worth noting for this clonotype: A read error may be the cause here, since a much bigger clone is one base away. V and J are TRBV10-1 and TRBJ2-5; D gene uncertain. The CDR3 is 13 amino acids. Looked up from germline, CDR1 is WNHNN and CDR2 is SYGVQD (reference sequence). CDR3 protein: CSSSGVGRETQYF. The CDR3 DNA follows: TGCTCCAGCAGTGGGGTTGGGCGGGAGACCCAGTACTTC.

This clonotype occurred a few times. The chain is built from TRBV18 and TRBJ2-5; D is possibly TRBD1 (6 bases). There are 15 residues in the CDR3. V lost 5 bases and J 3 bases, leaving 16 bases between the germline ends. Germline CDR1 and CDR2: KGHSH and LQKENI. The CDR3 loop reads CASSSQGLGEETQYF. In DNA form, the CDR3 reads TGTGCCAGCTCATCGCAGGGGTTAGGCGAAGAGACCCAGTACTTC.

In its sample, this clonotype was seen many times. The rearrangement joins TRBV7-2 to TRBJ2-2; unclear D gene. Per germline, CDR1 SGHTA and CDR2 FQGNSA. The ends were cut back, 5 bases at V and 6 bases at J, with 10 bases in the middle. The CDR3 runs 13 residues. The CDR3 loop is CASSRTVAGELFF. The CDR3 DNA sequence: TGTGCCAGCAGCCGCACAGTAGCCGGGGAGCTGTTTTTT.

The chain employs TRBV5-1 and TRBJ2-3; D is unclear. The length of the CDR3 is 16 residues. From germline, CDR1 is SGHRS and CDR2 YFSETQ. The V end lost 4 bases, the J end lost 4 bases, and 19 bases lay between the germline ends. CDR3 residues: CASSELSTAPADTQYF. The DNA of the CDR3 is TGCGCCAGCAGCGAACTTTCGACGGCTCCGGCAGATACGCAGTATTTT.

This clonotype was counted between two and nine times. The chain carries TRBV20-1 and TRBJ2-3; D remains ambiguous. Germline CDR1 DFQATT, CDR2 SNEGSKA (reference sequence). CDR3 length: 10 amino acids. CDR3: CSAPTDTQYF. The CDR3 DNA reads TGCAGCGCCCCCACAGATACGCAGTATTTT.